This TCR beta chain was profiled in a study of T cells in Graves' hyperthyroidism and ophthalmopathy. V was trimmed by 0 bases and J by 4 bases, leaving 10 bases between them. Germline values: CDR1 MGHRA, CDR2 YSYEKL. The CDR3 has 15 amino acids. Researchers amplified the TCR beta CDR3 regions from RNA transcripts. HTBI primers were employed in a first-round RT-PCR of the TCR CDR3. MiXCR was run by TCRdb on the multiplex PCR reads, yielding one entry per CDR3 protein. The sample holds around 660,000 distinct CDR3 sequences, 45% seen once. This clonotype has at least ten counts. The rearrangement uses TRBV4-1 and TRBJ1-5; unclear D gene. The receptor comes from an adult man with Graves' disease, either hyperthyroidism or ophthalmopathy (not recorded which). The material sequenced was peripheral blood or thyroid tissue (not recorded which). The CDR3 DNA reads TGCGCCAGCAGCCAAGAAGGAGTAGGGAATCAGCCCCAGCATTTT. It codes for CASSQEGVGNQPQHF.